The rows below give T cell receptor beta chains drawn from one sample of a study of T cells in localized non-small cell lung cancer. Method: immunoSEQ multiplex PCR; TCRdb's copy keeps in-frame clones and lacks some. The table has more than 800 clones, about 21% seen once. The sample consisted of lung tumor tissue, taken before any cancer treatment. The source is a man aged 35-75 years with stage I squamous cell lung carcinoma. The CDR3 runs from the conserved cysteine through the conserved F or W. The D gene is left open where the match is weak. Expanded clones are given a class, and other clones once, few, many or no size at all.

NA	TRBV6-8	TRBJ2-3	14	NA	CASSDNVLASMQYF	TGTGCCAGCAGTGACAATGTACTGGCTTCCATGCAGTATTTT
NA	TRBV19	TRBJ1-6	13	NA	CASSEGQHSPLHF	TGTGCCAGTAGTGAGGGTCAACATTCACCCCTCCACTTT
few	TRBV28	TRBJ1-5	18	NA	CASSRLVGLWDGNQPQHF	TGTGCCAGCAGCCGACTTGTCGGCCTCTGGGACGGCAATCAGCCCCAGCATTTT
NA	TRBV11-3	TRBJ1-4	14	NA	CASSLSAVDEKLFF	TGTGCCAGCAGCTTGTCGGCTGTAGATGAAAAACTGTTTTTT
NA	TRBV5-1	TRBJ2-2	16	TRBD2	CASSTSGAPNTGELFF	TGCGCCAGCAGCACTAGCGGGGCCCCGAACACCGGGGAGCTGTTTTTT
NA	TRBV5-1	TRBJ2-7	14	TRBD2	CASSPGEGHYEQYF	TGCGCCAGCAGCCCCGGGGAGGGGCACTACGAGCAGTACTTC
NA	TRBV28	TRBJ2-6	17	NA	CASSSYAHRSGANVLTF	TGTGCCAGCAGTTCATATGCCCACAGGTCTGGGGCCAACGTCCTGACTTTC
NA	TRBV11-3	TRBJ1-6	16	NA	CASSLVGGGGYSPLHF	TGTGCCAGCAGCTTAGTAGGGGGGGGAGGGTATTCACCCCTCCACTTT
large	TRBV18	TRBJ1-2	13	NA	CASSAGTGGGYTF	TGTGCCAGCTCAGCGGGAACAGGAGGAGGCTACACCTTC
large	TRBV6-8	TRBJ1-1	13	NA	CASRGWENTEAFF	TGTGCCAGCCGGGGGTGGGAGAACACTGAAGCTTTCTTT
few	TRBV28	TRBJ1-1	13	NA	CASRQALNTEAFF	TGTGCCAGCCGCCAAGCATTGAACACTGAAGCTTTCTTT
NA	TRBV6-8	TRBJ2-3	14	TRBD1	CASREQGNTDTQYF	TGTGCCAGCAGGGAACAGGGGAACACAGATACGCAGTATTTT
NA	TRBV10-3	TRBJ1-5	15	NA	CAISSRGGVSQPQHF	TGTGCCATCAGCTCGAGGGGGGGTGTTAGTCAGCCCCAGCATTTT